This T cell receptor (beta chain) was observed in a study of blood T cell repertoires in COVID-19. Study at large: Samples came from the United States, Italy and Spain, spanning acute and convalescent COVID-19.

The V end lost 1 base, the J end lost 2 bases, and 12 bases lay between the germline ends. The germline V gene has CDR1 LGHNA and CDR2 YSLEER. CDR3 length: 16 amino acids. Profiling relied on immunoSEQ multiplex PCR, and the TCRdb table lists in-frame clones only, not all of them. The sample holds about 62,000 clones; roughly nine tenths are singletons and the top ten take 15% to 20%. The chain has TRBV4-3 and TRBJ2-1; a weak D match, TRBD2 (6 bases). This clonotype was sampled from a woman aged 55-70 years with COVID-19, enrolled during active disease. What was sequenced was peripheral blood. The DNA for the CDR3 is TGCGCCAGCAGCCAAGGAGTGGGAGGAACCTACAATGAGCAGTTCTTC. It is translated as CASSQGVGGTYNEQFF.